This entry concerns a single TCR beta chain. TCRdb keeps only in-frame clones here, not all; method: immunoSEQ multiplex PCR. The sample yields some 100,000 clones, 80% to 90% seen once. These data originate in a study of control samples from healthy donors and cancer patients. The length of the CDR3 is 15 residues. Trimming cost V 2 bases and J 9 bases; bases outside gene matches: 10. Germline V gene data show CDR1 as SGHNT and CDR2 as YENEEA. What was sequenced was blood. The chain combines TRBV11-3 with TRBJ2-1; 7 bases are shared with TRBD2. This clonotype was sampled from a young man in good health. The CDR3 DNA follows: TGTGCCAGCAGCTTATATGATCGGGGGGTGGGTGAGCAGTTCTTC. This encodes CASSLYDRGVGEQFF.